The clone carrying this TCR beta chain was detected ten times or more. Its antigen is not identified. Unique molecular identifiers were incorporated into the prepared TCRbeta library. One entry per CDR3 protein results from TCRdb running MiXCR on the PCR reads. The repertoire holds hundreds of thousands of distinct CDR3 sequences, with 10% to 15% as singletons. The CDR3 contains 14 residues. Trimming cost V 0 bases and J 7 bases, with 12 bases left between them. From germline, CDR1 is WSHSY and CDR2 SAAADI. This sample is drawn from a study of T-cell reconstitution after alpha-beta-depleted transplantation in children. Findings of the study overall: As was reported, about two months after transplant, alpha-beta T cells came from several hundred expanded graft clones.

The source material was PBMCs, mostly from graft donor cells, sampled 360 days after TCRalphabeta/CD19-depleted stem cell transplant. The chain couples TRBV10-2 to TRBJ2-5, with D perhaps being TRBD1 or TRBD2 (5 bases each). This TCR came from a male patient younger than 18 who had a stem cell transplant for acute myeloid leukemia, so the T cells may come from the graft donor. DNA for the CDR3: TGCGCCAGCAGTGAGTCCTTGGGGGACGCGACCCAGTACTTC. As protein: CASSESLGDATQYF.